This section outlines one TCR beta chain sequence together with its context. The sample comes from a study of blood T cell repertoires in COVID-19. V lost 3 bases and J 2 bases, leaving 9 bases between the germline ends. The CDR3 is 13 amino acids. CDR1 SQVTM and CDR2 ANQGSEA come from the germline V gene. The protocol was immunoSEQ multiplex PCR, while the TCRdb copy is restricted to in-frame clones and leaves out a portion. The sample yields fewer than 200,000 clones, 80% seen once. The chain uses TRBV29-1 and TRBJ2-3; TRBD1 might be the D (6 bases). The sequenced sample consisted of peripheral blood. This clonotype was obtained from a man aged 70 or older with active or convalescent COVID-19. CDR3 sequence reads: CSVEGAVTDTQYF. The DNA of the CDR3 is TGCAGCGTTGAGGGGGCCGTCACAGATACGCAGTATTTT.